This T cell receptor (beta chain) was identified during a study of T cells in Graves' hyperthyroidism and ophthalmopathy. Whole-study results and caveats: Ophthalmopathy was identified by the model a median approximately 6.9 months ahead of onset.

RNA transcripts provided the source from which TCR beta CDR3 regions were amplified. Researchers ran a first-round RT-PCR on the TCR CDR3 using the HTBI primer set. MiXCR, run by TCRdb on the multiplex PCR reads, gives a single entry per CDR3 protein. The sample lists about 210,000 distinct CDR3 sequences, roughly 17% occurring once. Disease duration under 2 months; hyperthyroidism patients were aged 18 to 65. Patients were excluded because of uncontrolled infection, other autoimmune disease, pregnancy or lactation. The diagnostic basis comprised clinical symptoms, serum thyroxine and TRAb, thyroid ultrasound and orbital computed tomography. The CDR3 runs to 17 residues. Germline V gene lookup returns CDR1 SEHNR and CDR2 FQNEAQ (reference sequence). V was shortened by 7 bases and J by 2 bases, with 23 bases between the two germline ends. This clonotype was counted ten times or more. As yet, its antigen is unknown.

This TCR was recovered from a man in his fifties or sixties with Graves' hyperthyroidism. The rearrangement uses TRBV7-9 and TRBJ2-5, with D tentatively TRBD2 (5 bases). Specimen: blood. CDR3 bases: TGTGCCAGCACCCCTGGGGTCCCGGGGTTCGTACAAGAGACCCAGTACTTC. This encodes CASTPGVPGFVQETQYF.